This TCR beta chain is drawn from a study of response to subunit inactivated influenza vaccine. This clonotype was observed a handful of times. Via MiXCR, TCRdb re-called the RT-PCR reads, giving one row per CDR3 protein. This table has roughly 570,000 distinct CDR3 sequences, 13% appearing once. The CDR3 runs 15 residues. V lost 4 bases, J lost 5 bases, and 8 bases stayed unmatched. Germline-derived CDR1 and CDR2 are KGHDR and SFDVKD. The rearrangement joins TRBV24-1 to TRBJ2-5; 8 bases line up with TRBD1. The clonotype was recovered from a man aged 45-60 years who received an inactivated influenza vaccine. The sequences come from PBMCs from blood, collected roughly 47 days after vaccination. The CDR3 sequence: CATSETGQGGETQYF. The CDR3 DNA follows: TGTGCCACCAGTGAAACAGGACAGGGCGGCGAGACCCAGTACTTC.